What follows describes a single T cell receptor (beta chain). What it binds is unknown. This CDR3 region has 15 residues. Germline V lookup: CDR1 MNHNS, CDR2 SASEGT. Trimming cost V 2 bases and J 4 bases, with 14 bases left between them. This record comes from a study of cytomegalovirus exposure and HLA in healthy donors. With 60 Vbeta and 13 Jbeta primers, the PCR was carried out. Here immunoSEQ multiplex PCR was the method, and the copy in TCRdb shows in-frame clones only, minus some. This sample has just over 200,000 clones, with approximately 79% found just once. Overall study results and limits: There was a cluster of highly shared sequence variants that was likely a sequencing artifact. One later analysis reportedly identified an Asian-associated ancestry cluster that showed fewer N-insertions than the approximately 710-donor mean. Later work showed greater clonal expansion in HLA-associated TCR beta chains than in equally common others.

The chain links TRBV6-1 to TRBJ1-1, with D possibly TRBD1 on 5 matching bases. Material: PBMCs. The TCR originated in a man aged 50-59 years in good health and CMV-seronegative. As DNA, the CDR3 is TGTGCCAGCAGTGAATCGGGCAGGGTCGTCACTGAAGCTTTCTTT. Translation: CASSESGRVVTEAFF.